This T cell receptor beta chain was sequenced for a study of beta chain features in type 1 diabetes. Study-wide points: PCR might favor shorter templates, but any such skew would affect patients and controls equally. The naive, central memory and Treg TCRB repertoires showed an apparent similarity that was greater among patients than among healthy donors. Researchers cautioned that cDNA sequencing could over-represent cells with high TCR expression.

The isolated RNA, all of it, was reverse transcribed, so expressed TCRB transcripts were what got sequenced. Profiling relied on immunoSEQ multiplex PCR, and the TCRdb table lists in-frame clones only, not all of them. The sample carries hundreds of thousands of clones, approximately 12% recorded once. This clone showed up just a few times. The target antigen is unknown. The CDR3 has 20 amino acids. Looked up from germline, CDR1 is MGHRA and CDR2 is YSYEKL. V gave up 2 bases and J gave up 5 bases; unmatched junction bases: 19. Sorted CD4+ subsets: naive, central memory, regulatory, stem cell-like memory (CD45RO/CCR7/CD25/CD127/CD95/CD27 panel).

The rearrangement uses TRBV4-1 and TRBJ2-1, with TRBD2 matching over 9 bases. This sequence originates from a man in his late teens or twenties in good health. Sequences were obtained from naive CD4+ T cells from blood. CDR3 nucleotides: TGCGCCAGCAGCCAAAGTAGAACCGTAGCGGGAGCTACCACGCACAATGAGCAGTTCTTC. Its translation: CASSQSRTVAGATTHNEQFF.